What follows is one TCR beta chain and its context. Its antigen is currently unknown. This sample is drawn from a study of OX40 agonist ivuxolimab in advanced cancers. Turning to the study itself: With ivuxolimab, an agonistic anti-OX40 (CD134) antibody, patients were treated. Dosing consisted of intravenous ivuxolimab at 0.01 to 10 mg/kg every 2 weeks.

Findings and limits, study-wide: With doses of 0.1 to 3.0 mg/kg, CD4+ and CD8+ blood T cells had undergone clonal expansion by week 6.

CDR3 length: 16 residues. With V trimmed by 0 bases and J by 4 bases, 8 bases remained unmatched. Germline CDR1 LGHNA, CDR2 YSLEER. Sequencing was performed with immunoSEQ multiplex PCR; in TCRdb, only in-frame clones are kept and a portion is missing. The sample carries 70,000 to 80,000 clones, almost 90% recorded once. Sequencing was performed on CD4+ or CD8+ T cells sorted from blood, taken in a trial of the OX40 agonist ivuxolimab. V usage is TRBV4-3 and J usage is TRBJ2-7; TRBD1 matches 8 bases. This receptor was taken from an adult with an advanced solid tumor such as melanoma, head and neck, liver or kidney cancer. The CDR3 region is CASSQDVARGRYEQYF. The CDR3, as DNA: TGCGCCAGCAGCCAAGACGTTGCCAGGGGGCGTTACGAGCAGTACTTC.